The source of this T cell receptor beta chain is a study of T cells in Graves' hyperthyroidism and ophthalmopathy. Study observations and caveats: The blood repertoire included most of the expanded thyroid clonotypes above 0.001. Median prediction lead before ophthalmopathy onset was roughly 6 months with the model.

Uncontrolled infection, other autoimmune disease, pregnancy or lactation disqualified patients from enrolment. Trimming stripped 7 bases from V and 2 bases from J, with 10 bases between. The germline CDR1 and CDR2 sequences are MDHEN and SYDVKM. The CDR3 is 13 residues long. Researchers amplified the TCR beta CDR3 regions from RNA transcripts. The HTBI primer set served for first-round RT-PCR of the TCR CDR3. MiXCR, applied by TCRdb to the multiplex PCR reads, yields one record per CDR3 protein. The sample holds 490,000 or so distinct CDR3 sequences; about 22% are singletons and the top ten take approximately 49%. As to this clonotype: Its antigen remains unidentified.

The sample was blood. This receptor was taken from a woman in her seventies with Graves' ophthalmopathy. V usage is TRBV28 and J usage is TRBJ2-3; maybe TRBD2 (6 bases). The DNA of the CDR3 is TGTGCCAGCATGGGACTCGCCACAGATACGCAGTATTTT. This codes for CASMGLATDTQYF.